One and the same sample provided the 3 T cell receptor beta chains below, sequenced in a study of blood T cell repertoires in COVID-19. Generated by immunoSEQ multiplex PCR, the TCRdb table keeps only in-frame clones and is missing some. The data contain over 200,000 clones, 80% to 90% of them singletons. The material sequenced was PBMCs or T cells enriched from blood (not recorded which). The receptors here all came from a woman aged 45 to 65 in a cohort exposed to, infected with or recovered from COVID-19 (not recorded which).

The CDR3 loop reads CASSMRQNSYGYTF. CDR3 bases: TGTGCCAGCAGTATGAGGCAGAATTCTTATGGCTACACCTTC. The chain has TRBV6-5 and TRBJ1-2, with D unclear. The CDR3 extends over 14 amino acids. Trimming pared 5 bases from V and 5 bases from J, leaving 15 bases between. Germline CDR1 reads MNHEY; CDR2 reads SVGAGI.

CDR3: CASSDRGENTEAFF. The CDR3 DNA follows: TGTGCCAGTAGTGACAGGGGGGAGAACACTGAAGCTTTCTTT. This rearrangement joins TRBV19 to TRBJ1-1, with 9 nucleotides matching TRBD1. Germline-derived CDR1 and CDR2 are LNHDA and SQIVND (reference sequence). The CDR3 has 14 amino acids. J was trimmed by 1 base and V by 5 bases; bases with no gene match: 2.

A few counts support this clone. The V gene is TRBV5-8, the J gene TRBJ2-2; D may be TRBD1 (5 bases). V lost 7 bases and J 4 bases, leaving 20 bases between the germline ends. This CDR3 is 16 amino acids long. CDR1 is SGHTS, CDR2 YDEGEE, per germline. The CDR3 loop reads CASPQGPGLGTGELFF. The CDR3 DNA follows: TGTGCCAGCCCCCAAGGTCCAGGGCTCGGCACCGGGGAGCTGTTTTTT.